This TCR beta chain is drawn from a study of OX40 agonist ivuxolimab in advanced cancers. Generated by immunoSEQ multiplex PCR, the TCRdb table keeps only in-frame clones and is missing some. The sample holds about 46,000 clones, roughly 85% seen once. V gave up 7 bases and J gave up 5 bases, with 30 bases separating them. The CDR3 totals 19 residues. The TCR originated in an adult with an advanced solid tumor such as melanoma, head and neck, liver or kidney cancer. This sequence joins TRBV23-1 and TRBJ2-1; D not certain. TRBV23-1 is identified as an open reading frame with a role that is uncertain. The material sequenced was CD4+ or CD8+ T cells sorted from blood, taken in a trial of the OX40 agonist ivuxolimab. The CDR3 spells CASTNWGAAFTRGDNEQFF. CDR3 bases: TGCGCCAGCACCAACTGGGGTGCAGCGTTCACCCGTGGCGACAATGAGCAGTTCTTC.